One T cell receptor beta chain is described in this entry. Its target is unknown. CDR3 length equals 13 residues. V lost 5 bases and J lost 7, with 12 bases in between. In germline, CDR1 is ENHRY, CDR2 SYGVKD. The data stem from a study of cytomegalovirus exposure and HLA in healthy donors. Study-wide results and limits: Evidence from a later analysis indicated that most CMV-associated TCR beta chains looked HLA-restricted. Relative to the roughly 690-donor mean, N-insertions were reportedly fewer in an Asian-associated ancestry cluster in a later analysis. Rarity held for most TCR sequences, but there were some public TCRs that occurred in many donors. Previously analyzed data showed that most TCR beta V segments were productive at a frequency of about 87% or about 30%.

Primers: 60 Vbeta forward and 13 Jbeta reverse. Assay: immunoSEQ multiplex PCR; the TCRdb copy retains only in-frame clones and omits some. The data contain some 130,000 clones, around nine tenths of them singletons. The gene calls are TRBV10-3 and TRBJ2-1; D might be TRBD2 (6 bases). Specimen: PBMCs. The source of this sequence is a woman in her 30s in good health and CMV-seronegative. CDR3 coding DNA: TGTGCCATCAGTCGGACTGCGGGGAATGAGCAGTTCTTC. This encodes CAISRTAGNEQFF.